This record concerns one TCR beta chain sequence. The sample is drawn from a study of shared clonotypes between healthy human individuals. Germline V gene data show CDR1 as MDHEN and CDR2 as SYDVKM. This CDR3 region has 14 residues. V lost 6 bases, J lost 3 bases, and 15 bases lay in between. Clones were read by immunoSEQ multiplex PCR, and TCRdb kept only the in-frame ones, dropping some. This table has about 2,500,000 clones, roughly 92% appearing once. The source material was naive CD4+ T cells sorted from blood. Subset defined: CD45RA+ positively selected. The sequence came from a man aged 18 to 29 in good health. The chain uses TRBV28 and TRBJ2-7, with a possible D match to TRBD2 (6 bases). CDR3 sequence reads: CASSSPGLNYEQYF. As DNA, the CDR3 is TGTGCCAGCAGCTCACCGGGACTGAACTACGAGCAGTACTTC.